These 13 T cell receptor beta chains were all obtained from the same sample, sequenced in a study of technical replicates of blood from several donors. Method: immunoSEQ multiplex PCR; TCRdb's copy keeps in-frame clones and lacks some. In the table there are 65,000 to 90,000 clones, 91% of which are singletons. The sequencing sample was made of T cells isolated from PBMCs. The receptors originated from a human donor in good health.

J is TRBJ1-4 and V is TRBV6-5, with a possible D match to TRBD1 (6 bases). Germline V lookup: CDR1 MNHEY, CDR2 SVGAGI. V dropped 5 bases and J dropped 7 bases, with 14 bases sitting between them. CDR3 size: 14 residues. The CDR3 coding sequence is TGTGCCAGCAGTCCTCCGGGACAACCTGAAAAACTGTTTTTT. Translation gives CASSPPGQPEKLFF.

The gene calls are TRBV4-2 and TRBJ2-3; D may be TRBD1 (6 bases). Looked up from germline, CDR1 is LGHNA and CDR2 is YNFKEQ. CDR3 length: 15 residues. V was pared by 0 bases and J by 2 bases, with 9 bases between. The DNA for the CDR3 is TGTGCCAGCAGCCAAGAGGGGGCAGTCACAGATACGCAGTATTTT. Translation: CASSQEGAVTDTQYF.

This clone has only a few counts. The chain employs TRBV7-8 and TRBJ2-6; TRBD1 agrees at 9 bases. Trimming at V came to 5 bases and at J to 1 base, leaving 3 bases not matched to a gene. Germline-derived CDR1 and CDR2 are SGHVS and FQNEAQ. The CDR3 sequence is 16 residues long. The chain's CDR3 is CASSPGQGSGANVLTF. The CDR3 coding sequence is TGTGCCAGCAGCCCGGGACAGGGTTCTGGGGCCAACGTCCTGACTTTC.

This clone turned up a few times. V usage is TRBV10-1 and J usage is TRBJ1-2; a possible D gene is TRBD1 (6 bases). Per the germline V gene, CDR1 is WNHNN and CDR2 is SYGVQD (reference sequence). CDR3 length: 13 amino acids. Trimming stripped 3 bases from V and 5 bases from J, with 10 bases between. The CDR3 sequence is CASSEQGGYGYTF. As DNA, the CDR3 is TGCGCCAGCAGTGAACAGGGTGGGTATGGCTACACCTTC.

The V call is TRBV7-9, the J call TRBJ1-3; D gene uncertain. Germline lookup yields CDR1 SEHNR and CDR2 FQNEAQ (reference sequence). The CDR3 consists of 12 residues. The V gene lost 8 bases and the J gene lost 8 bases, with 13 bases spanning the gap. The CDR3 loop is CASFQSADTIYF. Here the CDR3 DNA reads TGTGCCAGCTTCCAATCAGCGGACACCATATATTTT.

The chain joins TRBV15 to TRBJ2-7; D is possibly TRBD2 (6 bases). V dropped 8 bases and J dropped 2 bases, with 7 bases sitting between them. Germline assignment: CDR1 LNHNV and CDR2 YYDKDF (reference sequence). This CDR3 region has 11 residues. In nucleotides, the CDR3 is TGTGCCACCCGCGGGACCTACGAGCAGTACTTC. Translated: CATRGTYEQYF.

This clone was observed once. The chain combines TRBV18 with TRBJ1-6; no reliable D call. Trimming took 2 bases from V and 3 from J, leaving 8 bases between them. The CDR3 is made up of 15 amino acids. Germline-derived CDR1 and CDR2 are KGHSH and LQKENI. CDR3 sequence: CASSPSTNYNSPLHF. DNA for the CDR3: TGTGCCAGCTCACCAAGCACCAACTATAATTCACCCCTCCACTTT.

The chain recombines TRBV19 with TRBJ2-1, with TRBD2 matching 9 bases. This CDR3 contains 16 residues. V dropped 2 bases and J dropped 4; count of bases not matched to a gene: 6. Germline V gene sequence: CDR1 LNHDA, CDR2 SQIVND (reference sequence). The CDR3 is CASSIYPTSGYNEQFF. The CDR3 bases are TGTGCCAGTAGTATATACCCGACTAGCGGATACAATGAGCAGTTCTTC.

The gene calls are TRBV6-5 and TRBJ2-7; the D gene is possibly TRBD1 (5 bases). Germline V gene data show CDR1 as MNHEY and CDR2 as SVGAGI. CDR3 length: 14 amino acids. Trimming pared 6 bases from V and 6 bases from J, leaving 18 bases between. For the CDR3, the DNA is TGTGCCAGCAGACCCATTGTTATAAGGGGCGAGCAGTACTTC. This encodes CASRPIVIRGEQYF.

The chain carries TRBV5-8 and TRBJ2-3; possible D gene TRBD1, 5 bases. Deletions cut 0 bases from V and 0 bases from J, with 11 bases between. Germline-derived CDR1 and CDR2 are SGHTS and YDEGEE. The CDR3 contains 16 residues. CDR3 coding DNA: TGTGCCAGCAGCTTGGGCCACAAGGGGAGCACAGATACGCAGTATTTT. This sequence encodes CASSLGHKGSTDTQYF. Full variable domain (remainder filled in from reference TRBV5-8 and TRBJ2-3): EAGVTQSPTHLIKTRGQQATLRCSPISGHTSVYWYQQALGLGLQFLLWYDEGEERNRGNFPPRFSGRQFPNYSSELNVNALELEDSALYLCASSLGHKGSTDTQYFGPGTRLTVL.

The rearrangement uses TRBV27 and TRBJ2-7, with TRBD1 matching 9 bases. CDR1 is MNHEY and CDR2 is SMNVEV in the germline V gene (reference sequence). Trimming at V came to 2 bases and at J to 2 bases, leaving 4 bases not matched to a gene. The CDR3 spans 15 residues. For the CDR3, the DNA is TGTGCCAGCAGTTTAGGACAGGGGTTTACCTACGAGCAGTACTTC. This translates into CASSLGQGFTYEQYF.

This clone was counted a single time. The genes are TRBV30 and TRBJ2-7; 11 bases align to TRBD2. Germline V gene sequence: CDR1 GTSNPN, CDR2 SVGIG (reference sequence). The CDR3 loop spans 14 amino acids. Losses at the gene ends were 4 bases for V and 3 bases for J; bases not matched to a gene: 5. CDR3 DNA sequence: TGTGCCTGGACTAGCGGGGGGTCCTACTACGAGCAGTACTTC. Translated, it gives CAWTSGGSYYEQYF.

The chain joins TRBV2 to TRBJ1-5; the D gene is possibly TRBD1 (5 bases). V was cut by 6 bases and J by 2 bases, with 14 bases left in between. This CDR3 has 15 residues. Germline CDR1 SNHLY, CDR2 FYNNEI. CDR3 sequence: CASRGGVVGNQPQHF. The CDR3 DNA is TGTGCCAGCAGGGGAGGGGTGGTGGGCAATCAGCCCCAGCATTTT.